The clone carrying this T cell receptor beta chain was observed a single time. Its antigen is as yet unknown. The entry originates in a study of cytomegalovirus exposure and HLA in healthy donors. General study results and limits: An analysis done earlier found most TCR beta V segments productive about 90% or about 30% of the time. Later examination showed HLA-associated TCR beta chains had greater clonal expansion than equally common others. The study listed 150 to 200 cytomegalovirus-associated TCR beta chains. Exclusion as indistinguishable affected some V segments, including TRBV6-2 and TRBV6-3.

CDR1 SGDLS and CDR2 YYNGEE come from the germline V gene. V shed 3 bases and J 0 bases; nucleotides not matched to a gene: 6. The CDR3 has 17 amino acids. The PCR made use of 60 Vbeta and 13 Jbeta primers. Libraries were prepared by immunoSEQ multiplex PCR; TCRdb keeps only in-frame clonotypes and omits some of them. This table has 120,000 or so clones, roughly 8.6% appearing once. Sequenced material: PBMCs. The source of this sequence is a woman in her thirties or forties in good health and CMV-seropositive. This chain connects TRBV9 to TRBJ1-2, with TRBD1 identical over 12 bases. As DNA, the CDR3 is TGTGCCAGCAGCGCCTCCGGGACAGGGGGCCCTAACTATGGCTACACCTTC. Translation: CASSASGTGGPNYGYTF.